The sequence of this TCR beta chain was determined in a study of blood T cell repertoires in COVID-19. Overall study: COVID-19 samples, acute and convalescent, were from the United States, Italy and Spain.

In the source study's methods: Scientists estimated how many nucleated cells there were by amplifying reference gene primers. Only in-frame clones appear in the TCRdb table, and some are missing; sequencing was by immunoSEQ multiplex PCR. V and J calls plus clone size are reproduced from that table; the DNA served to infer D and trimming. The sample includes 250,000 or so clones, more than 85% seen only once; the top ten take approximately 1.6%. The length of the CDR3 is 17 residues. V gave up 5 bases and J gave up 4 bases; unmatched junction bases: 10. Germline loops: CDR1 SEHNR, CDR2 FQNEAQ (reference sequence).

The chain has TRBV7-9 and TRBJ1-6; TRBD1 agrees at 8 bases. The sequence came from a woman aged 50 to 60 who had recovered from COVID-19. Input material: PBMCs or T cells enriched from blood (not recorded which). CDR3 amino acids: CASSSQGAGPYNSPLHF. The CDR3 DNA sequence: TGTGCCAGCAGCAGCCAGGGGGCCGGACCTTATAATTCACCCCTCCACTTT.